This T cell receptor beta chain comes out of a study of CD8 T cells in Susac syndrome. Worth noting for this clonotype: Its antigen is currently unknown.

The patients with Susac syndrome satisfied recently defined diagnostic criteria for either definite or probable disease. Study outcomes and limitations: The authors acknowledged that the study's TCR sequencing and HLA analysis involved relatively few individuals. It was in TEMRA cells and active patients that Susac CD8+ clonal expansion peaked.

A quantity of roughly 0.5 to 1 ug RNA underwent reverse transcription using random hexamers. TCRdb re-derived calls from the immunoSEQ multiplex PCR reads in MiXCR, one entry per CDR3 protein. The sample has approximately 100,000 distinct CDR3 sequences, roughly 95% seen once. The V gene's germline CDR1 is SQVTM and CDR2 ANQGSEA. V gave up 7 bases and J gave up 3 bases, with 18 bases separating them. This CDR3 has 15 amino acids. The clonotype comes from a human donor with Susac syndrome. The gene calls are TRBV29-1 and TRBJ2-2; a weak D match, TRBD2 (6 bases). The sample comprised CD8+ T cells from PBMCs. The CDR3 DNA reads as TGCAGCGCAGAGTTTCGGGGGATGGACACCGGGGAGCTGTTTTTT. Its protein product is CSAEFRGMDTGELFF.